The 3 T cell receptor beta chains reported below all come from one sample, sequenced in a study of cytomegalovirus exposure and HLA in healthy donors. PCR used 60 Vbeta primers and 13 Jbeta primers. The repertoire was sequenced with immunoSEQ multiplex PCR; TCRdb's copy has only in-frame clones and lacks some. The table records about 170,000 clones, approximately 80% of them present only once. Sequences were obtained from PBMCs. The receptor source for this set is a woman in her fifties or sixties in good health and CMV-seropositive.

The rearrangement joins TRBV7-2 to TRBJ2-7; TRBD2 matches 7 bases. Unmatched junction bases numbered 6, after V lost 7 bases and J lost 0 bases. Per germline, CDR1 SGHTA and CDR2 FQGNSA. The CDR3 length is 14 residues. Here the CDR3 DNA reads TGTGCCAGCAAAGTAGCGGGTCCCTCCTACGAGCAGTACTTC. It specifies CASKVAGPSYEQYF.

The genes are TRBV19 and TRBJ2-7, with D tentatively TRBD2 (6 bases). There are 12 residues in the CDR3. The V gene lost 1 base and the J gene lost 8 bases, with 9 bases spanning the gap. CDR1 and CDR2 from the germline V gene are LNHDA and SQIVND (reference sequence). CDR3 residues: CASSIVGRKQYF. The CDR3 DNA reads TGTGCCAGTAGTATAGTAGGGAGGAAGCAGTACTTC.

V is TRBV4-2 and J is TRBJ2-3, with 8 bases aligning to TRBD1. This CDR3 spans 16 amino acids. V was clipped by 4 bases and J by 5 bases; unmatched bases: 11. Germline CDR1 is LGHNA and CDR2 is YNFKEQ. This CDR3 is CASSPQTGAKGDTQYF. CDR3 DNA: TGTGCCAGCAGCCCCCAGACAGGGGCCAAGGGAGATACGCAGTATTTT.